The 15 T cell receptor beta chains below come from one sample, sequenced in a study of identical twins. TCRdb passed the 5' RACE reads through MiXCR, listing each CDR3 protein once. The sample includes hundreds of thousands of distinct CDR3 sequences, 9% to 15% of them seen just once. These data were also reused for a study on yellow fever vaccine responses in identical twins.

Source material: PBMCs. The receptors come from a woman in her late teens or twenties in good health.

This clonotype showed up many times. This sequence joins TRBV12-3 or TRBV12-4 and TRBJ1-3; D is undetermined. This CDR3 is built from 10 residues. V was shortened by 5 bases and J by 10 bases, with 6 bases between the two germline ends. CDR3: CASSIHTIYF. CDR3 DNA sequence: TGTGCCAGCAGTATCCATACCATATATTTT.

The rearrangement uses TRBV9 and TRBJ2-2; D is possibly TRBD2 (5 bases). The CDR3 spans 13 residues. V dropped 0 bases and J dropped 6 bases, with 6 bases sitting between them. Per the germline V gene, CDR1 is SGDLS and CDR2 is YYNGEE. CDR3 sequence: CASSVGGSGELFF. CDR3 bases: TGTGCCAGCAGCGTAGGAGGGTCCGGGGAGCTGTTTTTT.

The chain joins TRBV5-1 to TRBJ1-6; TRBD1 is a possible D gene (6 bases). Trimming took off 0 bases at V and 5 bases at J, with 15 bases between the two ends. Germline V gene data show CDR1 as SGHRS and CDR2 as YFSETQ. The CDR3 has 17 residues. CDR3 sequence: CASSLAPGQGNNSPLHF. CDR3 sequence (DNA): TGCGCCAGCAGCTTGGCCCCGGGACAAGGAAATAATTCACCCCTCCACTTT.

The table lists this clonotype with many counts. The V call is TRBV12-3 or TRBV12-4, the J call TRBJ2-5, with 7 bases lining up with TRBD1. Trimming at V came to 6 bases and at J to 1 base, leaving 5 bases not matched to a gene. The CDR3 totals 14 residues. The CDR3 coding sequence is TGTGCCAGCAGAACGACAGGGATCCAAGAGACCCAGTACTTC. Translated, it gives CASRTTGIQETQYF.

This chain links TRBV12-3 or TRBV12-4 with TRBJ2-2, with 14 bases identical to TRBD2. The length of the CDR3 is 16 residues. J was trimmed by 5 bases and V by 5 bases; bases with no gene match: 4. The CDR3 coding sequence is TGTGCCAGCAGTGAGACTAGCGGGAGGGGGACCGGGGAGCTGTTTTTT. The encoded protein is CASSETSGRGTGELFF.

This chain joins TRBV3-1 and TRBJ2-2; perhaps TRBD2 as D (5 bases). The CDR3 length is 14 residues. CDR1 is LGHDT and CDR2 is YNNKEL in the germline V gene (reference sequence). V was trimmed by 5 bases and J by 7 bases, leaving 14 bases between them. The CDR3 region is CASSVPSPSGELFF. In DNA form, the CDR3 reads TGTGCCAGCAGCGTACCTAGCCCGAGCGGGGAGCTGTTTTTT.

This clonotype occurred a few times. This chain connects TRBV7-9 to TRBJ2-1; 11 positions match TRBD2. Germline V gene sequence: CDR1 SEHNR, CDR2 FQNEAQ (reference sequence). Unmatched junction bases numbered 11, after V lost 3 bases and J lost 10 bases. This CDR3 contains 16 residues. The CDR3 sequence is CASSLLGSGGAQEQFF. The CDR3 bases are TGTGCCAGCAGCTTGCTGGGTAGCGGGGGGGCGCAGGAGCAGTTCTTC.

This clonotype was counted at least ten times. V gene TRBV10-3 combines with J gene TRBJ2-2; D gene uncertain. Looked up from germline, CDR1 is ENHRY and CDR2 is SYGVKD. The CDR3 is 12 amino acids. V was clipped by 11 bases and J by 3 bases, with 10 bases between them. This CDR3 is CAASFDTGELFF. DNA of the CDR3: TGTGCCGCCTCCTTTGACACCGGGGAGCTGTTTTTT.

The rearrangement uses TRBV29-1 and TRBJ1-1, with 7 bases aligning to TRBD1. Germline CDR1 and CDR2: SQVTM and ANQGSEA. CDR3 size: 14 residues. The V and J ends lost 6 bases and 0 bases, in that order; junction bases with no gene match: 7. CDR3 residues: CSVVVGGLNTEAFF. The CDR3 region has the DNA TGCAGCGTAGTAGTAGGGGGCTTGAACACTGAAGCTTTCTTT.

The CDR3 protein is CASSSGGLVHTQYF. The CDR3 DNA reads TGTGCCAGCTCGTCGGGGGGCCTCGTCCATACGCAGTATTTT. The chain links TRBV6-1 to TRBJ2-3; TRBD2 might be the D (7 bases). The CDR3 runs to 14 residues. Trimming took 8 bases from V and 7 from J, leaving 19 bases between them. Germline CDR1 MNHNS, CDR2 SASEGT.

The rearrangement links TRBV20-1 to TRBJ2-2; 11 positions agree with TRBD2. Losses at the gene ends were 1 base for V and 1 base for J; bases not matched to a gene: 8. This CDR3 has 18 amino acids. The germline CDR1 and CDR2 sequences are DFQATT and SNEGSKA (reference sequence). The CDR3 DNA sequence: TGCAGTGCTAGAGCCCCGGGACTAGCGGAGGGGAACACCGGGGAGCTGTTTTTT. Amino acid sequence: CSARAPGLAEGNTGELFF.

The rearrangement joins TRBV6-2 or TRBV6-3 to TRBJ2-4, with D tentatively TRBD2 (7 bases). The germline gives CDR1 MNHEY, CDR2 SVGEGT. Trimming pared 5 bases from V and 9 bases from J, leaving 29 bases between. The CDR3 length is 18 residues. CDR3 residues: CASSHDTIAGGPYFIQYF. CDR3 nucleotide sequence: TGTGCCAGCAGTCACGATACCATAGCCGGGGGGCCCTATTTCATTCAGTACTTC.

This clonotype has more than one count but fewer than ten. The J gene is TRBJ1-4, the V gene TRBV27, with D tentatively TRBD1 (6 bases). Germline CDR1 is MNHEY and CDR2 is SMNVEV (reference sequence). This CDR3 spans 14 amino acids. Trimming left V 8 bases short and J 8 bases short, with 18 bases between. The CDR3 protein is CASWKGGVNEKLFF. In nucleotides, the CDR3 is TGTGCCAGCTGGAAGGGGGGGGTGAACGAAAAACTGTTTTTT.

The chain links TRBV4-1 to TRBJ1-5, with 9 bases fitting TRBD1. CDR1 is MGHRA and CDR2 is YSYEKL in the germline V gene. The J segment lost 3 bases and the V segment lost 5 bases, leaving 5 bases of the junction unmatched. CDR3 length: 15 amino acids. DNA of the CDR3: TGCGCCAGCAGCTTACGGACAGGGGACAATCAGCCCCAGCATTTT. Its translation is CASSLRTGDNQPQHF.

The rearrangement links TRBV29-1 to TRBJ1-2; 8 bases are shared with TRBD1. This CDR3 has 10 residues. The germline V gene encodes CDR1 SQVTM and CDR2 ANQGSEA. V lost 6 bases to trimming and J lost 8 bases; unmatched junction nucleotides: 2. CDR3 sequence reads: CSVGQGGYTF. The CDR3 DNA sequence: TGCAGCGTAGGACAGGGCGGCTACACCTTC.